The rows below give T cell receptor beta chains drawn from one sample of a study of technical replicates of blood from a few donors. The method was immunoSEQ multiplex PCR; TCRdb's version includes in-frame clones alone and lacks a portion of them. Among under 85,000 clones listed, approximately 97% were seen once. Sequencing was carried out using T cells isolated from PBMCs. The receptors originated from a human donor in good health. The CDR3 runs from the conserved cysteine through the conserved F or W. A D gene is named only where the DNA matches it firmly. Some rows have no size entry. The others give once, few or many, or a class for an expanded clone.

clone size | CDR3 length | J gene | D gene | V gene | CDR3 protein | CDR3 DNA
. | 16 | TRBJ2-7 | TRBD1 | TRBV5-4 | CASSLGSGQGVYEQYF | TGTGCCAGCAGCTTGGGTTCAGGACAGGGGGTCTACGAGCAGTACTTC
. | 14 | TRBJ1-3 | . | TRBV15 | CATSRDRRGNTIYF | TGTGCCACCAGCAGAGATCGCAGGGGAAACACCATATATTTT
once | 15 | TRBJ2-5 | TRBD2 | TRBV6-5 | CASSYSGRRQETQYF | TGTGCCAGCAGTTACAGCGGGAGACGCCAAGAGACCCAGTACTTC
. | 14 | TRBJ2-1 | TRBD2 | TRBV4-1 | CASSHLAGANEQFF | TGCGCCAGCAGCCACTTAGCGGGAGCCAATGAGCAGTTCTTC
once | 13 | TRBJ2-5 | . | TRBV11-2 | CASSSGLVETQYF | TGTGCCAGCAGCTCGGGTTTGGTAGAGACCCAGTACTTC
. | 15 | TRBJ2-3 | . | TRBV27 | CASSVTQLLTDTQYF | TGTGCCAGCAGTGTGACTCAACTCCTCACAGATACGCAGTATTTT
. | 14 | TRBJ1-4 | . | TRBV2 | CASSGGLTNEKLFF | TGTGCCAGCAGTGGCGGTTTGACTAATGAAAAACTGTTTTTT
. | 17 | TRBJ2-7 | . | TRBV28 | CASSSQIDIGRHYEQYF | TGTGCCAGCAGTTCCCAAATAGACATTGGAAGACACTACGAGCAGTACTTC
once | 12 | TRBJ1-2 | . | TRBV5-6 | CASSSLNYGYTF | TGTGCCAGCAGCTCCTTAAACTATGGCTACACCTTC
. | 19 | TRBJ2-1 | TRBD2 | TRBV10-3 | CAISELTLAGVTSLGEQFF | TGTGCCATCAGTGAGCTAACTTTAGCGGGAGTAACTAGTTTGGGTGAGCAGTTCTTC
. | 13 | TRBJ1-1 | . | TRBV7-9 | CASTLAGNTEAFF | TGTGCCAGCACCCTGGCGGGAAACACTGAAGCTTTCTTT
. | 17 | TRBJ1-1 | TRBD1 | TRBV5-6 | CASSLDRVSTGDTEAFF | TGTGCCAGCAGCTTGGATAGGGTCTCTACAGGGGATACTGAAGCTTTCTTT
. | 14 | TRBJ2-5 | TRBD1 | TRBV4-1 | CASSQGRQSGGQYF | TGCGCCAGCAGCCAGGGTAGACAGTCAGGGGGCCAGTACTTC
. | 16 | TRBJ1-2 | . | TRBV5-1 | CASSPRHLPYNYGYTF | TGCGCCAGCAGCCCGAGACACTTACCTTATAACTATGGCTACACCTTC
. | 15 | TRBJ2-7 | . | TRBV30 | CAWSVSRGLAYEQYF | TGTGCCTGGAGTGTATCTCGAGGGCTTGCCTACGAGCAGTACTTC
. | 16 | TRBJ2-7 | . | TRBV5-1 | CASSPTPGNPSYEQYF | TGCGCCAGCAGCCCCACGCCAGGGAATCCATCCTACGAGCAGTACTTC
. | 13 | TRBJ1-2 | . | TRBV5-4 | CASSPNRVYGYTF | TGTGCCAGCAGCCCAAACAGGGTCTATGGCTACACCTTC
. | 14 | TRBJ2-3 | . | TRBV7-9 | CASSFAGPTDTQYF | TGTGCCAGCAGCTTCGCGGGACCCACAGATACGCAGTATTTT
. | 15 | TRBJ1-3 | TRBD1 | TRBV9 | CASSARTGSGNTIYF | TGTGCCAGCAGCGCGAGGACAGGGTCTGGAAACACCATATATTTT
. | 15 | TRBJ2-7 | TRBD1 | TRBV29-1 | CSAARGPAGPNEQYF | TGCAGCGCTGCCAGGGGGCCGGCCGGACCTAACGAGCAGTACTTC
. | 13 | TRBJ1-1 | . | TRBV6-5 | CASRPGRRTEAFF | TGTGCCAGCCGTCCAGGGCGAAGGACTGAAGCTTTCTTT